One sample yielded the 20 T cell receptor beta chains listed below, sequenced in a study of T cell responses to AZD1222 COVID-19 vaccine. Sequencing was performed with immunoSEQ multiplex PCR; in TCRdb, only in-frame clones are kept and a portion is missing. The sample has 130,000 or so clones, 90% seen once. The sample consisted of peripheral blood, taken on day 0 of AZD1222 vaccination. The receptor source for this set is an adult in good health.

The chain couples TRBV27 to TRBJ2-2, with a possible D match to TRBD2 (6 bases). Deletions cut 6 bases from V and 6 bases from J, with 17 bases between. The CDR3 has 15 amino acids. Germline assignment: CDR1 MNHEY and CDR2 SMNVEV (reference sequence). The CDR3 region is CASRPSGGIPGELFF. The CDR3 DNA reads TGTGCCAGCAGACCCAGCGGCGGGATCCCCGGGGAGCTGTTTTTT.

The J gene is TRBJ2-2, the V gene TRBV10-2; 8 bases line up with TRBD1. The CDR3 loop spans 14 amino acids. The germline gives CDR1 WSHSY, CDR2 SAAADI. V gave up 7 bases and J gave up 4 bases; unmatched junction bases: 5. The CDR3 bases are TGCGCCAGCACCGAAGGACAGGGCACCGGGGAGCTGTTTTTT. This gives the protein CASTEGQGTGELFF.

V usage is TRBV18 and J usage is TRBJ2-7; D remains ambiguous. The germline V gene encodes CDR1 KGHSH and CDR2 LQKENI. The CDR3 extends over 13 amino acids. V lost 6 bases, J lost 6 bases, and 15 bases lay in between. The CDR3 region has the DNA TGTGCCAGCTCCCCCGCCACGACGAGCGAGCAGTACTTC. Translating gives CASSPATTSEQYF.

V and J are TRBV6-2 or TRBV6-3 and TRBJ1-1; D unclear. The CDR3 has 14 residues. Trimming shortened V by 2 bases and J by 0 bases, and 7 bases separated the two germline ends. Germline V CDR1 and CDR2: MNHEY, SVGEGT. CDR3 residues: CASSYPALNTEAFF. The CDR3 DNA is TGTGCCAGCAGTTACCCCGCACTGAACACTGAAGCTTTCTTT.

The chain links TRBV20-1 to TRBJ2-7; D is perhaps TRBD2 (7 bases). This CDR3 contains 11 residues. Germline values: CDR1 DFQATT, CDR2 SNEGSKA (reference sequence). The CDR3 region has the DNA TGCAGAGCAAGGGGGGGGTACGAGCAGTACTTC. Translating it yields CRARGGYEQYF.

The chain is built from TRBV16 and TRBJ2-6; 8 bases fit TRBD1. The V gene's germline CDR1 is KGHSY and CDR2 FQNENV. This CDR3 contains 17 residues. Trimming cost V 7 bases and J 0 bases; bases outside gene matches: 8. The CDR3: CASNRDRLFSGANVLTF. The CDR3 DNA reads as TGTGCCAGCAACCGGGACAGGTTATTCTCTGGGGCCAACGTCCTGACTTTC.

The chain carries TRBV28 and TRBJ1-1, with 7 bases that match TRBD1. Looked up from germline, CDR1 is MDHEN and CDR2 is SYDVKM. This CDR3 has 13 amino acids. V shed 5 bases and J 11 bases; nucleotides not matched to a gene: 11. The CDR3 spells CASSLRQGLRAFF. The CDR3 bases are TGTGCCAGCAGTCTCAGACAGGGCCTACGGGCTTTCTTT. Together with reference TRBV28 and TRBJ1-1, the CDR3 gives the full variable domain: DVKVTQSSRYLVKRTGEKVFLECVQDMDHENMFWYRQDPGLGLRLIYFSYDVKMKEKGDIPEGYSVSREKKERFSLILESASTNQTSMYLCASSLRQGLRAFFGQGTRLTVV.

The chain recombines TRBV12-3 or TRBV12-4 with TRBJ2-5; TRBD1 matches at 9 bases. The V gene end was trimmed by 5 bases and the J gene end by 9 bases; junction bases not matched to a gene: 7. This CDR3 comprises 13 residues. DNA of the CDR3: TGTGCCAGCAGTCTCCGGACAGGGGAGGCCCAGTACTTC. Its translation: CASSLRTGEAQYF.

The gene calls are TRBV6-2 or TRBV6-3 and TRBJ2-5; no definite D call. CDR1 and CDR2 (germline): MNHEY, SVGEGT. The V end lost 4 bases, the J end lost 4 bases, and 16 bases lay between the germline ends. This CDR3 has 15 residues. CDR3 nucleotides: TGTGCCAGCAGTTCCCCGGTCCTAGGCACAGAGACCCAGTACTTC. Translating gives CASSSPVLGTETQYF.

The chain uses TRBV9 and TRBJ2-2; D not certain. Trimming took off 4 bases at V and 6 bases at J, with 13 bases between the two ends. The CDR3 spans 14 residues. Germline V CDR1 and CDR2: SGDLS, YYNGEE. In DNA, the CDR3 is TGTGCCAGCAGCCCTTCCGGGTACGCCGGGGAGCTGTTTTTT. Protein sequence: CASSPSGYAGELFF.

The genes are TRBV14 and TRBJ1-4; no firm D call. CDR1 SGHDN and CDR2 FVKESK come from the germline V gene. Trimming took 4 bases from V and 2 from J, leaving 5 bases between them. The length of the CDR3 is 13 residues. Here the CDR3 reads CASSPSTNEKLFF. In DNA form, the CDR3 reads TGTGCCAGCAGCCCCAGTACTAATGAAAAACTGTTTTTT.

About this clone: Germline and junction disagree at one end, which may indicate a read error. This chain uses TRBV29-1 with TRBJ1-1; no firm D call. The CDR3 has 10 residues. CDR1 SQVTM and CDR2 ANQGSEA come from the germline V gene. Here the CDR3 reads CGVGPPEAFF. The DNA of the CDR3 is TGCGGCGTTGGCCCCCCTGAAGCTTTCTTT.

The genes are TRBV7-2 and TRBJ1-3, with 10 bases lining up with TRBD1. The CDR3 sequence is 16 residues long. Germline assignment: CDR1 SGHTA and CDR2 FQGNSA. Trimming at V came to 5 bases and at J to 0 bases, leaving 4 bases not matched to a gene. DNA for the CDR3: TGTGCCAGCAGCCTATGGGACAGGGGCTCTGGAAACACCATATATTTT. This sequence encodes CASSLWDRGSGNTIYF. The full variable domain, with the rest looked up from reference TRBV7-2 and TRBJ1-3, is GAGVSQSPSNKVTEKGKDVELRCDPISGHTALYWYRQSLGQGLEFLIYFQGNSAPDKSGLPSDRFSAERTGGSVSTLTIQRTQQEDSAVYLCASSLWDRGSGNTIYFGEGSWLTVV.

This clone was picked up a small number of times. This sequence joins TRBV7-2 and TRBJ2-7; D may match TRBD1 or TRBD2 (5 bases each). Germline V gene lookup returns CDR1 SGHTA and CDR2 FQGNSA. This CDR3 spans 14 amino acids. The ends were cut back, 3 bases at V and 3 bases at J, with 12 bases in the middle. As DNA, the CDR3 is TGTGCCAGCAGCTTGGGGACGGTGGGCTACGAGCAGTACTTC. It codes for CASSLGTVGYEQYF. The whole variable domain, filled in from reference TRBV7-2 and TRBJ2-7, reads GAGVSQSPSNKVTEKGKDVELRCDPISGHTALYWYRQSLGQGLEFLIYFQGNSAPDKSGLPSDRFSAERTGGSVSTLTIQRTQQEDSAVYLCASSLGTVGYEQYFGPGTRLTVT.

J is TRBJ1-2 and V is TRBV9; D unclear. CDR3 length equals 13 residues. The ends were cut back, 0 bases at V and 8 bases at J, with 11 bases in the middle. Germline V lookup: CDR1 SGDLS, CDR2 YYNGEE. The CDR3 sequence: CASSVDVGYGYTF. The DNA of the CDR3 is TGTGCCAGCAGCGTAGACGTAGGGTACGGCTACACCTTC.

CDR3 DNA sequence: TGTGCCAGCAGTTCCATTGGACAGGGGGCGAACTATGGCTACACCTTC. Translating gives CASSSIGQGANYGYTF. V gene TRBV28 combines with J gene TRBJ1-2, with TRBD1 matching 11 bases. Germline CDR1 reads MDHEN; CDR2 reads SYDVKM. This CDR3 spans 16 amino acids. The J segment lost 2 bases and the V segment lost 4 bases, leaving 6 bases of the junction unmatched.

The chain recombines TRBV27 with TRBJ1-1, with D tentatively TRBD1 (6 bases). Per the germline V gene, CDR1 is MNHEY and CDR2 is SMNVEV (reference sequence). V was shortened by 6 bases and J by 3 bases, with 11 bases between the two germline ends. There are 13 residues in the CDR3. DNA for the CDR3: TGTGCCAGCAGCTCAAACAGGGACACTGAAGCTTTCTTT. Translated, it gives CASSSNRDTEAFF.

The J gene is TRBJ1-6, the V gene TRBV11-2; D is unresolved. This CDR3 has 13 amino acids. With 3 bases removed from V and 10 bases from J, the gap between germline ends came to 10 bases. Germline V gives CDR1 SGHAT, CDR2 FQNNGV. The CDR3 sequence: CASSFLEESPLHF. As DNA, the CDR3 is TGTGCCAGCAGCTTTTTGGAAGAATCACCCCTCCACTTT.

This chain connects TRBV7-9 to TRBJ1-1; D gene uncertain. This CDR3 has 14 residues. Germline V gives CDR1 SEHNR, CDR2 FQNEAQ (reference sequence). V gave up 6 bases and J gave up 1 base, with 12 bases separating them. The CDR3 here is CASSLGGENTEAFF. In DNA, the CDR3 is TGTGCCAGCAGTCTGGGCGGGGAGAACACTGAAGCTTTCTTT.

This chain joins TRBV7-9 and TRBJ1-1, with a possible D match to TRBD1 (5 bases). The germline CDR1 and CDR2 sequences are SEHNR and FQNEAQ (reference sequence). The CDR3 loop spans 15 amino acids. V dropped 0 bases and J dropped 0 bases, with 8 bases sitting between them. CDR3 amino acids: CASSLARGMNTEAFF. The DNA for the CDR3 is TGTGCCAGCAGCTTAGCTAGGGGTATGAACACTGAAGCTTTCTTT. Supplemented by reference TRBV7-9 and TRBJ1-1, the full variable domain reads DTGVSQNPRHKITKRGQNVTFRCDPISEHNRLYWYRQTLGQGPEFLTYFQNEAQLEKSRLLSDRFSAERPKGSFSTLEIQRTEQGDSAMYLCASSLARGMNTEAFFGQGTRLTVV.